The rows below give T cell receptor beta chains drawn from one sample of a study of blood T cell repertoires in COVID-19. Method: immunoSEQ multiplex PCR; TCRdb's copy keeps in-frame clones and lacks some. The data contain about 110,000 clones, about three quarters of them singletons. The sample taken for sequencing was peripheral blood. The receptors derive from a man between 65 and 80 years old with acute or convalescent COVID-19. The CDR3 runs from the conserved cysteine through the conserved F or W. Each record gives: D gene, J gene, V gene, clone size, CDR3 protein, CDR3 DNA. D genes are given only for firm matches. Size is omitted from some rows. Given values are once, few, many or a class for expanded clones.

- | TRBJ1-2 | TRBV5-1 | - | CASSFSGDYGYTF | TGCGCCAGCAGCTTCTCGGGGGACTATGGCTACACCTTC
- | TRBJ2-1 | TRBV10-3 | - | CAISESLAEVNEQFF | TGTGCCATCAGTGAGTCGTTGGCGGAGGTCAATGAGCAGTTCTTC
- | TRBJ2-1 | TRBV6-5 | - | CASSYSPGGNEQFF | TGTGCCAGCAGTTACTCGCCCGGGGGCAATGAGCAGTTCTTC
TRBD1 | TRBJ1-6 | TRBV9 | once | CARSVGGGGGNSPLHF | TGTGCCCGCAGCGTAGGGGGCGGGGGCGGAAATTCACCCCTCCACTTT
- | TRBJ2-7 | TRBV5-1 | few | CASSLIFGGSSYEQYF | TGCGCCAGCAGCTTGATATTCGGCGGGTCTTCCTACGAGCAGTACTTC
- | TRBJ1-2 | TRBV3-1/TRBV3-2 | - | CASSRGERYGYTF | TGTGCCAGCAGCCGGGGGGAGAGGTATGGCTACACCTTC
TRBD1 | TRBJ1-1 | TRBV3-1/TRBV3-2 | - | CASSPKQGAWGAFF | TGTGCCAGCAGCCCGAAACAGGGGGCTTGGGGAGCTTTCTTT
- | TRBJ1-2 | TRBV27 | - | CATATGTYGYTF | TGTGCCACGGCAACAGGGACCTATGGCTACACCTTC
- | TRBJ2-6 | TRBV11-3 | - | CASSSASVGANVLTF | TGTGCCAGCAGCTCCGCCAGCGTGGGGGCCAACGTCCTGACTTTC
TRBD2 | TRBJ2-1 | TRBV19 | - | CATRLAGIDYNEQFF | TGTGCCACCCGACTAGCGGGGATCGATTACAATGAGCAGTTCTTC
- | TRBJ1-3 | TRBV5-1 | - | CASSRDSGNTIYF | TGCGCCAGCAGCCGGGACTCTGGAAACACCATATATTTT
- | TRBJ1-1 | TRBV5-1 | - | CASTRGASAEAFF | TGCGCCAGCACCCGGGGGGCCAGTGCTGAAGCTTTCTTT
- | TRBJ1-5 | TRBV19 | - | CASSIVGGSSNQPQHF | TGTGCCAGTAGTATAGTCGGAGGGTCTAGCAATCAGCCCCAGCATTTT
TRBD1 | TRBJ2-7 | TRBV10-3 | - | CAISERQGAGEQYF | TGTGCCATCAGTGAGCGGCAGGGGGCAGGGGAGCAGTACTTC
- | TRBJ2-5 | TRBV19 | - | CASRLLGRWETQYF | TGTGCCAGTAGGCTCTTAGGGAGGTGGGAGACCCAGTACTTC
TRBD1 | TRBJ2-5 | TRBV7-2 | - | CASSLQPGQYGETQYF | TGTGCCAGCAGCTTACAGCCGGGACAGTACGGGGAGACCCAGTACTTC
TRBD1 | TRBJ1-5 | TRBV6-5 | - | CASSYSVPGGGQPQHF | TGTGCCAGCAGTTACTCGGTGCCAGGGGGAGGCCAGCCCCAGCATTTT
TRBD1 | TRBJ1-3 | TRBV27 | - | CASSSTGGSGNTIYF | TGTGCCAGCAGTTCAACAGGGGGCTCTGGAAACACCATATATTTT
- | TRBJ1-1 | TRBV12-5 | - | CASGLMLAEAFF | TGTGCTAGTGGCCTAATGTTGGCTGAAGCTTTCTTT
TRBD1 | TRBJ1-1 | TRBV19 | - | CASSVDRGQTEAFF | TGTGCCAGTAGTGTCGACAGGGGGCAAACTGAAGCTTTCTTT
TRBD2 | TRBJ2-7 | TRBV3-1/TRBV3-2 | - | CASSWRGGFGDEQYF | TGTGCCAGCTCCTGGCGGGGGGGGTTCGGCGACGAGCAGTACTTC
- | TRBJ1-2 | TRBV19 | few | CASTFGGGYGYTF | TGTGCCAGTACCTTCGGGGGGGGTTATGGCTACACCTTC
- | TRBJ1-2 | TRBV4-1 | - | CASSQDFISTGYGYTF | TGCGCCAGCAGCCAAGACTTTATATCAACAGGCTATGGCTACACCTTC
- | TRBJ2-2 | TRBV7-8 | - | CASSLEAPPKTGELFF | TGTGCCAGCAGCTTGGAGGCGCCCCCGAAGACCGGGGAGCTGTTTTTT
- | TRBJ2-1 | TRBV15 | few | CATSVADYNEQFF | TGTGCCACCAGCGTAGCGGACTACAATGAGCAGTTCTTC
TRBD1 | TRBJ2-2 | TRBV27 | - | CASSRMTGLVAGELFF | TGTGCCAGCAGTCGGATGACAGGGCTGGTCGCCGGGGAGCTGTTTTTT
- | TRBJ2-2 | TRBV29-1 | - | CSVGPARTGELFF | TGCAGCGTTGGTCCAGCGCGCACCGGGGAGCTGTTTTTT
- | TRBJ1-1 | TRBV19 | once | CASSSSQVNTEAFF | TGTGCCAGTAGCAGTTCCCAGGTCAACACTGAAGCTTTCTTT
TRBD2 | TRBJ2-3 | TRBV5-6 | few | CASSLRKSGGNPDTQYF | TGTGCCAGCAGCTTGAGGAAGTCGGGGGGGAACCCAGATACGCAGTATTTT
- | TRBJ2-1 | TRBV19 | - | CASSPRGPLNEQFF | TGTGCCAGTAGTCCAAGAGGGCCCCTCAATGAGCAGTTCTTC
- | TRBJ1-5 | TRBV5-1 | - | CASSFGPGANQPQHF | TGCGCCAGCAGCTTTGGTCCAGGGGCCAATCAGCCCCAGCATTTT
TRBD1 | TRBJ2-7 | TRBV19 | - | CASSAGGREQYF | TGTGCCAGTAGCGCAGGGGGACGCGAGCAGTACTTC
- | TRBJ1-6 | TRBV18 | - | CASSSRQNSYNSPLHF | TGTGCCAGCTCATCTCGACAGAACTCCTATAATTCACCCCTCCACTTT
- | TRBJ1-1 | TRBV29-1 | - | CSVAFRGGNTEAFF | TGCAGCGTTGCCTTTAGGGGAGGGAACACTGAAGCTTTCTTT
TRBD1 | TRBJ2-2 | TRBV19 | - | CASSIAGTGVFTGELFF | TGTGCCAGTAGTATAGCGGGGACAGGGGTCTTCACCGGGGAGCTGTTTTTT
TRBD1 | TRBJ2-2 | TRBV10-3 | - | CAISERGGIVGELFF | TGTGCCATCAGTGAGCGAGGGGGCATCGTCGGGGAGCTGTTTTTT
TRBD1 | TRBJ1-2 | TRBV3-1/TRBV3-2 | - | CASSPRDRAYYGYTF | TGTGCCAGCAGCCCCCGGGACAGGGCTTACTATGGCTACACCTTC
TRBD1 | TRBJ2-6 | TRBV7-9 | - | CASSRQGWRGSGANVLTF | TGTGCCAGCAGCAGACAGGGGTGGCGAGGCTCTGGGGCCAACGTCCTGACTTTC
TRBD1 | TRBJ2-2 | TRBV6-1 | - | CASSKGAWTGANTGELFF | TGTGCCAGCAGTAAAGGGGCGTGGACAGGAGCGAACACCGGGGAGCTGTTTTTT
- | TRBJ2-5 | TRBV2 | - | CASSDLRVVGYQETQYF | TGTGCCAGCAGTGACCTCAGGGTCGTGGGGTACCAAGAGACCCAGTACTTC
TRBD1 | TRBJ1-4 | TRBV19 | - | CATEGQEAEKLFF | TGTGCCACAGAGGGACAGGAGGCCGAAAAACTGTTTTTT
TRBD1 | TRBJ1-3 | TRBV4-2 | - | CASSRTDRDSGNTIYF | TGTGCCAGCAGCCGGACAGACAGGGACTCTGGAAACACCATATATTTT
TRBD1 | TRBJ2-2 | TRBV5-1 | - | CASSLGGAGGELFF | TGCGCCAGCAGCTTAGGGGGCGCCGGCGGGGAGCTGTTTTTT
- | TRBJ2-7 | TRBV7-6 | - | CASSLGSPLYEQYF | TGTGCCAGCAGCTTGGGCAGCCCACTCTACGAGCAGTACTTC
- | TRBJ1-2 | TRBV19 | - | CASSIRGPAMYGYTF | TGTGCCAGTAGTATCAGAGGGCCGGCGATGTATGGCTACACCTTC
TRBD2 | TRBJ2-7 | TRBV11-2 | - | CASSLAPVDSGVPPYEQYF | TGTGCCAGCAGCTTAGCCCCGGTTGATAGCGGGGTCCCCCCCTACGAGCAGTACTTC
TRBD1 | TRBJ1-4 | TRBV18 | - | CASSYEQGQAGLFF | TGTGCCAGCTCGTATGAACAGGGGCAGGCTGGTCTGTTTTTT
- | TRBJ1-6 | TRBV6-6 | once | CASSSDSSYNSPLHF | TGTGCCAGCAGTTCGGACAGCTCCTATAATTCACCCCTCCACTTT
- | TRBJ1-4 | TRBV19 | - | CASSALLVGLAEKLFF | TGTGCCAGTAGTGCCCTTCTCGTGGGGCTCGCTGAAAAACTGTTTTTT
- | TRBJ2-1 | TRBV12-5 | - | CASGLGSQGSYNEQFF | TGTGCTAGTGGTTTGGGGTCTCAGGGCTCCTACAATGAGCAGTTCTTC
- | TRBJ1-5 | TRBV21-1 | - | CATGVPNQPQHF | TGTGCTACAGGGGTCCCCAATCAGCCCCAGCATTTT
- | TRBJ2-3 | TRBV4-3 | - | CASSQNTGLPSTDTQYF | TGCGCCAGCAGCCAGAATACTGGACTGCCCAGCACAGATACGCAGTATTTT
- | TRBJ1-3 | TRBV7-2 | - | CASSSRGPPGNTIYF | TGTGCCAGCAGCTCCAGGGGCCCCCCTGGAAACACCATATATTTT
TRBD1 | TRBJ1-1 | TRBV2 | once | CASSDQGAGNTEAFF | TGTGCCAGCAGTGATCAGGGGGCAGGGAACACTGAAGCTTTCTTT